The rows below give T cell receptor beta chains drawn from one sample of a study of blood T cell repertoires in COVID-19. The table came from immunoSEQ multiplex PCR; TCRdb's copy has only in-frame clones and leaves some out. This sample yields approximately 44,000 clones, of which more than 90% are seen a single time; approximately 0.35% belongs to the top ten. Sequencing used peripheral blood. These receptors were collected from a man aged 45-60 years with COVID-19, enrolled during active disease. CDR3s include the opening cysteine and the closing phenylalanine or tryptophan. D genes are given only for firm matches. The size entry is marked missing in some rows and otherwise reads once, few, many or a size class.

d_call	clone_size	v_call	j_call	cdr3_aa	cdr3_nt
TRBD1	NA	TRBV5-1	TRBJ2-5	CASSLEGAFETQYF	TGCGCCAGCAGCTTAGAGGGGGCCTTCGAGACCCAGTACTTC
TRBD2	NA	TRBV9	TRBJ2-3	CASSVSHLGAGGTDTQYF	TGTGCCAGCAGCGTCTCCCATTTGGGGGCGGGAGGGACAGATACGCAGTATTTT
NA	NA	TRBV7-2	TRBJ2-1	CASSLQGASMQFF	TGTGCCAGCAGCTTACAGGGCGCCTCGATGCAGTTCTTC
NA	NA	TRBV6-5	TRBJ1-1	CASSYSWTANTEAFF	TGTGCCAGCAGTTACTCTTGGACAGCGAACACTGAAGCTTTCTTT
NA	NA	TRBV4-1	TRBJ2-2	CASSGSRGDNTGELFF	TGCGCCAGCAGCGGGTCTCGCGGAGACAACACCGGGGAGCTGTTTTTT
TRBD1	once	TRBV19	TRBJ1-5	CASSIRTGEYQPQHF	TGTGCCAGTAGTATTAGGACAGGGGAATATCAGCCCCAGCATTTT
NA	few	TRBV5-1	TRBJ2-7	CASSLKQDIVQYF	TGCGCCAGCAGCTTGAAGCAGGATATAGTGCAGTACTTC
TRBD2	NA	TRBV4-1	TRBJ2-1	CASSQEGPSGRAGRYNEQFF	TGCGCCAGCAGCCAAGAGGGTCCTAGCGGGAGGGCCGGTAGATACAATGAGCAGTTCTTC
TRBD1	once	TRBV5-4	TRBJ2-5	CASSSKQGRPGETQYF	TGTGCCAGCAGTTCTAAACAGGGGAGACCAGGAGAGACCCAGTACTTC
TRBD2	NA	TRBV6-6	TRBJ2-3	CASSYGEREGGSQYF	TGTGCCAGCAGTTACGGAGAGCGGGAGGGCGGATCGCAGTATTTT